One and the same sample provided the 32 T cell receptor beta chains below, sequenced in a study of shared clonotypes between healthy human individuals. TCRdb's copy holds only in-frame clones and misses some; the assay was immunoSEQ multiplex PCR. This table has around 560,000 clones, roughly 95% appearing once. It was CD45RO-negative cells, positively selected for CCR7, that made up naive CD8 cells, with terminally differentiated effector memory CD45RA+ cells excluded. The sample comprised naive CD8+ T cells sorted from blood. These receptor sequences come from a woman between 25 and 40 years old in good health.

The CDR3 region has the DNA TGCGCCAGCAGCCCCAGTGTAGGGAGCGGAACAGATACGCAGTATTTT. As protein: CASSPSVGSGTDTQYF. The V and J genes are TRBV4-1 and TRBJ2-3, with D tentatively TRBD2 (5 bases). The V gene's germline CDR1 is MGHRA and CDR2 YSYEKL. Between the trimmed V and J ends, which lost 4 bases and 3 bases, there was a span of 17 bases. The CDR3 totals 16 residues.

This chain connects TRBV28 to TRBJ1-5; 9 nucleotides line up with TRBD1. The V and J ends lost 4 bases and 4 bases, in that order; junction bases with no gene match: 5. This CDR3 is built from 15 residues. Looked up from germline, CDR1 is MDHEN and CDR2 is SYDVKM. The DNA for the CDR3 is TGTGCCAGCAGTTACAGGGGGCCTGGGAATCAGCCCCAGCATTTT. It translates to CASSYRGPGNQPQHF. The full variable domain, in which reference TRBV28 and TRBJ1-5 provide the parts outside the CDR3, is DVKVTQSSRYLVKRTGEKVFLECVQDMDHENMFWYRQDPGLGLRLIYFSYDVKMKEKGDIPEGYSVSREKKERFSLILESASTNQTSMYLCASSYRGPGNQPQHFGDGTRLSIL.

V and J are TRBV27 and TRBJ1-1; D possibly corresponds to TRBD1 (6 bases). The germline V gene encodes CDR1 MNHEY and CDR2 SMNVEV (reference sequence). Deletions cut 0 bases from V and 2 bases from J, with 13 bases between. This CDR3 comprises 16 residues. The CDR3 region is CASSLSLGGLNTEAFF. CDR3 nucleotide sequence: TGTGCCAGCAGTTTATCGCTTGGGGGCCTTAACACTGAAGCTTTCTTT.

The rearrangement links TRBV28 to TRBJ2-7; D unclear. This CDR3 has 15 residues. Germline V gene sequence: CDR1 MDHEN, CDR2 SYDVKM. V lost 5 bases and J 5 bases, leaving 19 bases between the germline ends. The DNA for the CDR3 is TGTGCCAGCAGTCCCTTGGGCCCTTCCATTAACGAGCAGTACTTC. This encodes CASSPLGPSINEQYF.

CDR3: CASSSVSTDTQYF. CDR3 in DNA: TGTGCCAGCAGCTCCGTCAGCACAGATACGCAGTATTTT. V and J are TRBV7-6 and TRBJ2-3; D remains unclear. There are 13 residues in the CDR3. Germline V gene sequence: CDR1 SGHVS, CDR2 FNYEAQ. V lost 4 bases and J 0 bases, leaving 5 bases between the germline ends.

The chain recombines TRBV2 with TRBJ2-5; 7 positions agree with TRBD2. Matching the DNA end better, TRBJ2-7 makes the J call doubtful. Germline lookup yields CDR1 SNHLY and CDR2 FYNNEI. The CDR3 covers 12 residues. The CDR3 sequence: CASRAGDYEQYF. The CDR3 coding sequence is TGTGCCAGCAGGGCGGGAGACTACGAGCAGTACTTC.

V usage is TRBV2 and J usage is TRBJ2-2; TRBD2 might be the D (5 bases). The CDR3 contains 17 residues. Per the germline V gene, CDR1 is SNHLY and CDR2 is FYNNEI. V dropped 0 bases and J dropped 1 base, with 12 bases sitting between them. The CDR3 DNA reads TGTGCCAGCAGTGAAGCGCTTCGAGGGTTGAACACCGGGGAGCTGTTTTTT. Translating gives CASSEALRGLNTGELFF.

This rearrangement joins TRBV4-1 to TRBJ2-7; the match to TRBD1 covers 7 bases. V was pared by 4 bases and J by 4 bases, with 7 bases of the junction left unmatched. This CDR3 spans 14 amino acids. Germline CDR1 and CDR2: MGHRA and YSYEKL. The CDR3 DNA follows: TGCGCCAGCAGCCCCAACAGGGGCCTGTACGAGCAGTACTTC. Residues: CASSPNRGLYEQYF.

The J gene is TRBJ2-7, the V gene TRBV7-7; TRBD1 agrees at 9 bases. Per the germline V gene, CDR1 is SSHAT and CDR2 is FNYEAQ (reference sequence). The CDR3 totals 15 residues. Germline trimming cut 1 base from V and 3 bases from J; bases unmatched to any gene: 4. CDR3 coding DNA: TGTGCCAGCAGCTTAGACGGGACAGGGAACTACGAGCAGTACTTC. Translation: CASSLDGTGNYEQYF.

The chain employs TRBV7-9 and TRBJ2-7, with 10 bases matching TRBD2. This CDR3 spans 15 amino acids. With V trimmed by 5 bases and J by 3 bases, 7 bases remained unmatched. Germline V lookup: CDR1 SEHNR, CDR2 FQNEAQ (reference sequence). The CDR3 region is CASSHSSGRFYEQYF. As DNA, the CDR3 is TGTGCCAGCAGCCATAGTAGCGGGAGGTTCTACGAGCAGTACTTC. Filled out from reference TRBV7-9 and TRBJ2-7, the complete variable domain reads DTGVSQNPRHKITKRGQNVTFRCDPISEHNRLYWYRQTLGQGPEFLTYFQNEAQLEKSRLLSDRFSAERPKGSFSTLEIQRTEQGDSAMYLCASSHSSGRFYEQYFGPGTRLTVT.

For this clone: At one boundary the junction diverges from the germline segment, which might be a read error. The V gene is TRBV7-9, the J gene TRBJ2-4, with D possibly TRBD1 on 6 matching bases. The CDR3 runs to 16 residues. Germline CDR1 reads SEHNR; CDR2 reads FQNEAQ (reference sequence). The CDR3 nucleotides read TGTGCCAGCAGCTTAGCGGGGACAATAGCCCAAAACATTCAGTACTTC. This sequence encodes CASSLAGTIAQNIQYF. Using reference TRBV7-9 and TRBJ2-4 for the parts outside the CDR3, the full variable domain is DTGVSQNPRHKITKRGQNVTFRCDPISEHNRLYWYRQTLGQGPEFLTYFQNEAQLEKSRLLSDRFSAERPKGSFSTLEIQRTEQGDSAMYLCASSLAGTIAQNIQYFGAGTRLSVL.

CDR3 residues: CASSLSVPSGSRDTQYF. CDR3 bases: TGTGCCAGCAGTTTATCGGTTCCTAGCGGGAGTAGAGATACGCAGTATTTT. The V gene is TRBV27, the J gene TRBJ2-3, with 10 bases aligning to TRBD2. The V gene end was trimmed by 0 bases and the J gene end by 5 bases; junction bases not matched to a gene: 8. Germline values: CDR1 MNHEY, CDR2 SMNVEV (reference sequence). This CDR3 is 17 amino acids long.

This chain links TRBV19 with TRBJ2-1; 8 bases align to TRBD2. Germline V gene data show CDR1 as LNHDA and CDR2 as SQIVND (reference sequence). This CDR3 contains 16 residues. V was clipped by 10 bases and J by 0 bases; unmatched bases: 11. The CDR3 DNA follows: TGTGCCACAGAGTACGGGAGGGGATTCTCCTACAATGAGCAGTTCTTC. Residues: CATEYGRGFSYNEQFF.

The chain carries TRBV13 and TRBJ1-3, with 7 bases aligning to TRBD1. V was pared by 5 bases and J by 0 bases, with 10 bases of the junction left unmatched. Germline V gives CDR1 PRHDT, CDR2 FYEKMQ (reference sequence). The CDR3 covers 17 residues. The CDR3 DNA reads as TGTGCCAGCAGCATCGGAACAGGGGTGAGCTCTGGAAACACCATATATTTT. Its protein is CASSIGTGVSSGNTIYF. Full variable domain (outside the CDR3, taken from reference TRBV13 and TRBJ1-3): AAGVIQSPRHLIKEKRETATLKCYPIPRHDTVYWYQQGPGQDPQFLISFYEKMQSDKGSIPDRFSAQQFSDYHSELNMSSLELGDSALYFCASSIGTGVSSGNTIYFGEGSWLTVV.

The chain links TRBV7-9 to TRBJ2-4, with D unresolved. The CDR3 consists of 15 residues. V was clipped by 4 bases and J by 1 base, with 11 bases between them. Germline loops: CDR1 SEHNR, CDR2 FQNEAQ (reference sequence). CDR3 nucleotides: TGTGCCAGCAGCTCGCAATATTTTGCCAAAAACATTCAGTACTTC. Translating gives CASSSQYFAKNIQYF.

The V and J genes are TRBV2 and TRBJ2-3; 11 bases are shared with TRBD2. Germline values: CDR1 SNHLY, CDR2 FYNNEI. The V segment lost 2 bases and the J segment 0 bases; nucleotides outside the gene matches: 7. The CDR3 runs 18 residues. CDR3 in DNA: TGTGCCAGCAGTGAATCTAGCGGGAGGAGCCCTAGCACAGATACGCAGTATTTT. Translating it yields CASSESSGRSPSTDTQYF.

This chain links TRBV6-1 with TRBJ2-7, with D maybe TRBD2 (6 bases). There are 15 residues in the CDR3. V was trimmed by 3 bases and J by 1 base, leaving 13 bases between them. Germline CDR1 MNHNS, CDR2 SASEGT. This CDR3 reads CASSDLREVSYEQYF. The CDR3 coding sequence is TGTGCCAGCAGTGATCTAAGGGAGGTTTCCTACGAGCAGTACTTC.

In this sample, this clone turned up once. The chain carries TRBV7-3 and TRBJ2-6; D is perhaps TRBD1 (5 bases). Germline values: CDR1 SGHTA, CDR2 FQGTGA. CDR3 length: 18 residues. Trimming stripped 5 bases from V and 0 bases from J, with 17 bases between. CDR3: CASSPARQSSSGANVLTF. The DNA for the CDR3 is TGTGCCAGCAGCCCCGCAAGACAGTCCTCCTCTGGGGCCAACGTCCTGACTTTC.

The chain recombines TRBV6-6 with TRBJ2-7, with 9 bases fitting TRBD2. CDR3 length: 13 residues. CDR1 is MNHNY and CDR2 is SVGAGI in the germline V gene (reference sequence). V shed 7 bases and J 6 bases; nucleotides not matched to a gene: 7. The CDR3 DNA is TGTGCCAGCAAATACGAAGCGGGAGGCGAGCAGTACTTC. It specifies CASKYEAGGEQYF.

V is TRBV7-9 and J is TRBJ1-2, with TRBD1 matching 10 bases. The CDR3 has 14 amino acids. Germline trimming cut 6 bases from V and 8 bases from J; bases unmatched to any gene: 9. Per the germline V gene, CDR1 is SEHNR and CDR2 is FQNEAQ (reference sequence). CDR3: CASSLPGQGRGYTF. CDR3 nucleotide sequence: TGTGCCAGCAGTCTACCGGGACAGGGGAGGGGCTACACCTTC.

In its sample, this clone was seen once. The chain uses TRBV4-1 and TRBJ1-1, with unresolved D. V dropped 5 bases and J dropped 1 base, with 5 bases sitting between them. Germline lookup yields CDR1 MGHRA and CDR2 YSYEKL. The CDR3 is made up of 12 amino acids. The DNA for the CDR3 is TGCGCCAGCAGCTGGGAGAACACTGAAGCTTTCTTT. Translated, it gives CASSWENTEAFF.

This rearrangement joins TRBV5-5 to TRBJ2-7; either TRBD1 or TRBD2 may fit D (5 bases each). CDR1 SGHKS and CDR2 YYEKEE come from the germline V gene (reference sequence). V lost 5 bases, J lost 2 bases, and 14 bases lay in between. The length of the CDR3 is 14 residues. The DNA for the CDR3 is TGTGCCAGCAGATACCGGGACGGGGCCTACGAGCAGTACTTC. Amino acids: CASRYRDGAYEQYF. Based on the CDR3 plus reference TRBV5-5 and TRBJ2-7, the full variable domain is DAGVTQSPTHLIKTRGQQVTLRCSPISGHKSVSWYQQVLGQGPQFIFQYYEKEERGRGNFPDRFSARQFPNYSSELNVNALLLGDSALYLCASRYRDGAYEQYFGPGTRLTVT.

V usage is TRBV11-2 and J usage is TRBJ2-6; 8 nucleotides agree with TRBD1. This CDR3 contains 16 residues. Germline V CDR1 and CDR2: SGHAT, FQNNGV. Trimming at V came to 3 bases and at J to 4 bases, leaving 5 bases not matched to a gene. In DNA form, the CDR3 reads TGTGCCAGCAGCTTCGAGACAGGGGCCGGGGCCAACGTCCTGACTTTC. This encodes CASSFETGAGANVLTF.

This clone has a single count. CDR3 region: CSVDRSGDYGYTF. For the CDR3, the DNA is TGCAGCGTGGACAGGTCGGGGGACTATGGCTACACCTTC. V usage is TRBV29-1 and J usage is TRBJ1-2; 7 bases are shared with TRBD1. There are 13 residues in the CDR3. V trimming: 6 bases; J trimming: 3 bases; junction bases outside the gene matches: 7. CDR1 SQVTM and CDR2 ANQGSEA come from the germline V gene.

V and J are TRBV29-1 and TRBJ2-5, with D unclear. V was trimmed by 3 bases and J by 0 bases, leaving 8 bases between them. From germline, CDR1 is SQVTM and CDR2 ANQGSEA. This CDR3 has 13 amino acids. CDR3 in DNA: TGCAGCGTTGATCACGGAAACCAAGAGACCCAGTACTTC. As protein: CSVDHGNQETQYF.

This clone has only one observation. The chain is built from TRBV7-9 and TRBJ1-1, with 9 bases aligning to TRBD1. The germline CDR1 and CDR2 sequences are SEHNR and FQNEAQ (reference sequence). V gave up 1 base and J gave up 0 bases; unmatched junction bases: 6. The CDR3 covers 17 residues. CDR3 region: CASSLVGQGYVNTEAFF. CDR3 nucleotide sequence: TGTGCCAGCAGCTTAGTGGGACAGGGTTACGTGAACACTGAAGCTTTCTTT.

This chain uses TRBV5-6 with TRBJ2-5; D call uncertain. Germline V gene lookup returns CDR1 SGHDT and CDR2 YYEEEE. This CDR3 contains 13 residues. Trimming pared 0 bases from V and 4 bases from J, leaving 7 bases between. In DNA form, the CDR3 reads TGTGCCAGCAGCTTGGCGTCCGGAGAGACCCAGTACTTC. Its protein is CASSLASGETQYF. The full variable domain, rest sourced from reference TRBV5-6 and TRBJ2-5, is DAGVTQSPTHLIKTRGQQVTLRCSPKSGHDTVSWYQQALGQGPQFIFQYYEEEERQRGNFPDRFSGHQFPNYSSELNVNALLLGDSALYLCASSLASGETQYFGPGTRLLVL.

The chain recombines TRBV28 with TRBJ1-1; 9 positions agree with TRBD1. CDR1 and CDR2 (germline): MDHEN, SYDVKM. Trimming cost V 5 bases and J 5 bases; bases outside gene matches: 21. The CDR3 totals 19 residues. For the CDR3, the DNA is TGTGCCAGCAGTCCCCCCGGACAGGGGACAAGGATGACGGGTACTGAAGCTTTCTTT. Amino acid sequence: CASSPPGQGTRMTGTEAFF.

This clone showed up just once. The chain has TRBV4-2 and TRBJ2-5; perhaps D is TRBD1 or TRBD2 (6 bases each). The V gene's germline CDR1 is LGHNA and CDR2 YNFKEQ. V was clipped by 0 bases and J by 10 bases, with 15 bases between them. There are 14 residues in the CDR3. In nucleotides, the CDR3 is TGTGCCAGCAGCCAAGACGGGGGCCTGGAGGGCCAGTACTTC. This translates into CASSQDGGLEGQYF.

The chain combines TRBV10-3 with TRBJ2-5; 8 bases agree with TRBD1. With the DNA end fitting TRBJ2-7 better, the J assignment may be wrong. The CDR3 is made up of 13 amino acids. Germline lookup yields CDR1 ENHRY and CDR2 SYGVKD. The DNA for the CDR3 is TGTGCCATCGGGACAGGAACTACCTACGAGCAGTACTTC. This sequence encodes CAIGTGTTYEQYF.

DNA of the CDR3: TGTGCCAGCAGCCAAGTGGGACGGGAGGGCCCAGATACGCAGTATTTT. Translating gives CASSQVGREGPDTQYF. V usage is TRBV4-2 and J usage is TRBJ2-3, with 8 bases matching TRBD2. V gave up 1 base and J gave up 4 bases; unmatched junction bases: 7. The CDR3 extends over 16 amino acids. Germline V gene sequence: CDR1 LGHNA, CDR2 YNFKEQ.

The rearrangement links TRBV11-2 to TRBJ2-1; D is unresolved. Germline CDR1 and CDR2: SGHAT and FQNNGV. The CDR3 spans 13 residues. With 4 bases removed from V and 6 bases from J, the gap between germline ends came to 10 bases. The CDR3 spells CASSSHLVNEQFF. In nucleotides, the CDR3 is TGTGCCAGCAGCTCCCACCTCGTCAATGAGCAGTTCTTC. The whole variable domain, remainder taken from reference TRBV11-2 and TRBJ2-1, is EAGVAQSPRYKIIEKRQSVAFWCNPISGHATLYWYQQILGQGPKLLIQFQNNGVVDDSQLPKDRFSAERLKGVDSTLKIQPAKLEDSAVYLCASSSHLVNEQFFGPGTRLTVL.